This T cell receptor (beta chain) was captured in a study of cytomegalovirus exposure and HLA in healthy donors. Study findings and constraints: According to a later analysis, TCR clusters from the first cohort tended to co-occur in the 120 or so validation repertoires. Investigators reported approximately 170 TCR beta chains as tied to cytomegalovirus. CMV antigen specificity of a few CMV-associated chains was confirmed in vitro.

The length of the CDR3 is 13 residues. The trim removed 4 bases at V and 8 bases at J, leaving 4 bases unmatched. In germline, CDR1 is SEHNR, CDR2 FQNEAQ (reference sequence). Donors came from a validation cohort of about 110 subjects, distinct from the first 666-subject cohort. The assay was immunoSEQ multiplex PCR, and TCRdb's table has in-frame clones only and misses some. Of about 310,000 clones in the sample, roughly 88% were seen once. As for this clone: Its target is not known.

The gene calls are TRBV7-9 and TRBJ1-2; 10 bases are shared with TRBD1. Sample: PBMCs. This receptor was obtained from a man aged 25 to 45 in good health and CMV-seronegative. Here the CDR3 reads CASSSGTGDGYTF. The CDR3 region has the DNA TGTGCCAGCAGCTCCGGGACAGGGGACGGCTACACCTTC. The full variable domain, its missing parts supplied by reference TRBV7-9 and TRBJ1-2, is DTGVSQNPRHKITKRGQNVTFRCDPISEHNRLYWYRQTLGQGPEFLTYFQNEAQLEKSRLLSDRFSAERPKGSFSTLEIQRTEQGDSAMYLCASSSGTGDGYTFGSGTRLTVV.